The 14 T cell receptor beta chains listed next were all sequenced from one sample in a study of early stage breast cancer tumors. Clones were sequenced by immunoSEQ multiplex PCR, and TCRdb holds only the in-frame ones, with some missing. This table has some 19,000 clones, 70% to 80% appearing once. The specimen sequenced was blood. These receptor sequences come from a person in their sixties or seventies with breast cancer.

V usage is TRBV20-1 and J usage is TRBJ2-1, with D hard to call. The V gene's germline CDR1 is DFQATT and CDR2 SNEGSKA (reference sequence). V was pared by 6 bases and J by 7 bases, with 10 bases between. The CDR3 is made up of 11 amino acids. CDR3 amino acids: CSATWGNEQFF. The CDR3 nucleotides read TGCAGTGCCACCTGGGGAAATGAGCAGTTCTTC.

This clone was seen a single time. This chain joins TRBV30 and TRBJ2-2; 11 bases align to TRBD2. V was clipped by 7 bases and J by 4 bases; unmatched bases: 8. This CDR3 has 15 residues. CDR1 and CDR2 from the germline V gene are GTSNPN and SVGIG (reference sequence). CDR3 residues: CALVAGGRATGELFF. The CDR3 nucleotides are TGTGCCTTGGTAGCGGGGGGGCGAGCCACCGGGGAGCTGTTTTTT.

The V call is TRBV6-1, the J call TRBJ2-1, with 9 bases fitting TRBD1. The CDR3 length is 15 residues. The junction had 1 base not matched to a gene; V was cut back by 2 bases and J by 2 bases. From germline, CDR1 is MNHNS and CDR2 SASEGT. The CDR3 reads CASSEWTGAYNEQFF. CDR3 bases: TGTGCCAGCAGTGAATGGACAGGGGCCTACAATGAGCAGTTCTTC.

This chain connects TRBV30 to TRBJ2-1; no clear D gene. This CDR3 is 15 amino acids long. Germline loops: CDR1 GTSNPN, CDR2 SVGIG (reference sequence). V was clipped by 5 bases and J by 5 bases, with 19 bases between them. CDR3: CAWGSETRGHNEQFF. CDR3 nucleotide sequence: TGTGCCTGGGGGTCCGAGACCCGAGGTCACAATGAGCAGTTCTTC.

A word on this clone: The sample carries other DNA sequences with the same CDR3. CDR3 nucleotides: TGTGCCAGCAGCGTGGGGACAGGGAATCAGCCCCAGCATTTT. It is translated as CASSVGTGNQPQHF. J is TRBJ1-5 and V is TRBV9; TRBD1 agrees at 9 bases. V was clipped by 2 bases and J by 4 bases; unmatched bases: 1. CDR1 is SGDLS, CDR2 YYNGEE, per germline. CDR3 length equals 14 residues.

V gene TRBV7-6 combines with J gene TRBJ1-3, with a tentative D call TRBD1 (5 bases). Germline V lookup: CDR1 SGHVS, CDR2 FNYEAQ. The V end lost 3 bases, the J end lost 10 bases, and 13 bases lay between the germline ends. The CDR3 covers 13 residues. In DNA, the CDR3 is TGTGCCAGCAGCTTCGAGGCAGGGAGGACCATATATTTT. Translated: CASSFEAGRTIYF.

The chain couples TRBV5-1 to TRBJ2-2; 13 nucleotides agree with TRBD2. This CDR3 has 17 amino acids. V lost 3 bases to trimming and J lost 4 bases; unmatched junction nucleotides: 6. CDR1 SGHRS and CDR2 YFSETQ come from the germline V gene. The chain's CDR3 is CASSSGTSGTSTGELFF. CDR3 nucleotides: TGCGCCAGCAGCTCGGGGACTAGCGGGACCTCCACCGGGGAGCTGTTTTTT.

By share, this clone counts as medium-sized. This chain uses TRBV10-2 with TRBJ2-1; either TRBD1 or TRBD2 may fit D (8 bases each). CDR1 WSHSY and CDR2 SAAADI come from the germline V gene. This CDR3 comprises 14 residues. V was shortened by 4 bases and J by 10 bases, with 17 bases between the two germline ends. Here the CDR3 DNA reads TGCGCCAGCAGTGGAGGTAGCGGGGACAGGGAGCAGTTCTTC. Its protein is CASSGGSGDREQFF.

The chain combines TRBV6-1 with TRBJ2-7; 12 nucleotides agree with TRBD2. V lost 6 bases, J lost 6 bases, and 9 bases stayed unmatched. The germline V gene has CDR1 MNHNS and CDR2 SASEGT. The CDR3 contains 15 residues. CDR3 bases: TGTGCCAGCAGGGATACTAGCGGGAGGCCCCTCGAGCAGTACTTC. Amino acids: CASRDTSGRPLEQYF.

V is TRBV30 and J is TRBJ2-2; no firm D call. This CDR3 region has 16 residues. The V end lost 0 bases, the J end lost 5 bases, and 16 bases lay between the germline ends. Per the germline V gene, CDR1 is GTSNPN and CDR2 is SVGIG (reference sequence). The CDR3 protein is CAWSVLASGPTGELFF. The CDR3 coding sequence is TGTGCCTGGAGTGTCTTGGCGTCAGGCCCAACCGGGGAGCTGTTTTTT.

This clone showed up just once. The chain has TRBV9 and TRBJ1-2, with 10 bases identical to TRBD1. CDR1 and CDR2 (germline): SGDLS, YYNGEE. The CDR3 covers 17 residues. Germline trimming cut 2 bases from V and 3 bases from J; bases unmatched to any gene: 10. The CDR3 loop reads CASSVGGQGLGYYGYTF. The CDR3 DNA reads TGTGCCAGCAGCGTGGGGGGACAGGGGCTCGGCTACTATGGCTACACCTTC.

This clone has just a few counts. The V and J genes are TRBV19 and TRBJ2-5; no clear D gene. There are 12 residues in the CDR3. V shed 4 bases and J shed 5 bases, with 8 bases lying between them. Looked up from germline, CDR1 is LNHDA and CDR2 is SQIVND (reference sequence). CDR3 in DNA: TGTGCCAGTAGTACCACTGGGGAGACCCAGTACTTC. Translating it yields CASSTTGETQYF.

The CDR3: CAWRPLGYDTEAFF. The CDR3 nucleotides are TGTGCCTGGAGGCCGTTGGGTTACGACACTGAAGCTTTCTTT. V is TRBV30 and J is TRBJ1-1, with D hard to call. Germline CDR1 is GTSNPN and CDR2 is SVGIG (reference sequence). The CDR3 runs 14 residues. V gave up 3 bases and J gave up 3 bases, with 14 bases separating them.

V gene TRBV6-1 combines with J gene TRBJ2-1; 14 bases are shared with TRBD2. The CDR3 covers 17 residues. V lost 0 bases to trimming and J lost 10 bases; unmatched junction nucleotides: 8. Germline values: CDR1 MNHNS, CDR2 SASEGT. The CDR3 region is CASSEALRGLAGEEQFF. CDR3 bases: TGTGCCAGCAGTGAAGCGCTTCGGGGACTAGCGGGAGAGGAGCAGTTCTTC.